This T cell receptor beta chain was profiled in a study of T cell responses to AZD1222 COVID-19 vaccine (dated by TCRdb to the early 2020s). Describing the broader study: TCR sequencing was performed for 230 to 250 trial participants, of whom about 210 were given two doses of AZD1222 and around 25 were given two doses of MenACWY control vaccine. Trial participants were enrolled by age into subgroups of 18-55, 56-69 and 70-plus years, and roughly 160, 29 and 62 TCR-sequenced participants, respectively, were included in these subgroups. Results and caveats for the whole study, not just this receptor: Epitopes outside the regions mutated in the B.1.351 and B.1.1.7 variants were reportedly recognized by nearly half of the unique spike-specific TCRs. Because no day 14 peak-response samples were available, the repertoires could be characterized only after the peak T cell response. Only six or seven AZD1222 recipients were SARS-CoV-2 seropositive at baseline, limiting conclusions about previously exposed vaccinees. CD4 TCRs associated with the vaccine covered the entire spike protein, and the dominant responses were in regions 160-218 and 743-854. Participants were mostly white British and included more females than males, and it was suggested by the authors that clonal diversity may have been underestimated. After two AZD1222 doses, both the breadth and the depth of spike-specific TCRs were significantly higher than at day 0 and than in MenACWY recipients. In the small 56-69-year group, the increase in depth fell short of significance, most likely because of low power.

A word on this clone: Its antigen is still unknown. It has no much larger one-base neighbor in the sample; base qualities were not kept.

The CDR3 regions of human TCRbeta chains were analyzed by immunosequencing. Per the source publication's procedure: TCRs in the repertoires were matched against a reference library of SARS-CoV-2-specific TCRs that had been generated with the MIRA antigen-specificity platform. Breadth was defined as the fraction of unique TCRs that were SARS-CoV-2-associated, and depth was defined as the fraction of total T cells that were SARS-CoV-2-associated. Using the MIRA data, each spike-specific TCR was mapped to the spike region that the TCR reacts to and placed in a CD4 or CD8 class. Log10-transformed breadth and depth values were compared by one-way ANOVA with Sidak's multiple comparisons tests. This is the immuneACCESS table as TCRdb keeps it, with only in-frame sequences that have V and J called. A part of the clones is gone; compared with another copy, unresolved V genes explain less than half, and the rest is unexplained. Clonal size and the V and J genes are those of that table, whereas D and trimming came from the DNA. This sample gives fewer than 250,000 clones in total; around 93% of them show up just once. The biggest ten clones account for approximately 1% of the sample.

Germline trimming amounts to 7 bases on V and 4 bases on J, with 3 as the count of junction bases outside the gene matches. The CDR3 runs 13 residues from the cysteine to the phenylalanine. Solely the CDR3 DNA is kept, with 39 bases framed from the first base. CDR1 and CDR2, per the germline V gene, are MGHDK and SYGVNS. Sample time point, as interpreted from the label and publication: baseline before first vaccination. The treatment or condition label on this specimen signifies: meningococcal conjugate vaccine given as trial control. The vaccinee samples were drawn from two UK trials, COV001 and COV002, one of which was a single-blind randomized controlled phase 2/3 trial testing AZD1222 (ChAdOx1 nCoV-19) in healthy adults. Trial participant PBMC samples were collected at day 0 and day 28 after the second dose for TCRbeta chain sequencing.

The chain joins TRBV25-1 to TRBJ1-1, with TRBD1 matching 10 junction bases. The clonotype originates from an adult in good health. The material sequenced was peripheral blood, taken on day 0 of MenACWY control vaccination. The CDR3 has the sequence CASMWTGGTEAFF. The DNA reads as follows: TGTGCCAGCATGTGGACAGGGGGCACTGAAGCTTTCTTT.